The TCR beta chain under discussion was sequenced for a study of memory CD8 T cells in hepatitis C reinfection. Study at large: A positive HCV RNA test after two negatives ≥60 days apart defined reinfection. Late or post reinfection samples were taken 12 to 24 weeks after detection.

Clones were sequenced by immunoSEQ multiplex PCR, and TCRdb holds only the in-frame ones, with some missing. The repertoire includes 46,000 or so clones, approximately 89% of them detected once, and 0.6% to 0.85% sits in the top ten. To note about this clone: The sample has other DNA sequences that encode this CDR3 too.

The time point: late/post reinfection, 12 to 24 weeks after detection. The sorted cells went straight to TCR sequencing with no prior in vitro expansion. People who inject drugs from Montreal's HEPCO study were the donors. Germline V gene lookup returns CDR1 SNHLY and CDR2 FYNNEI. The CDR3 contains 17 residues. Trimming took 3 bases from V and 3 from J; bases not matched to a gene: 9. The chain employs TRBV2 and TRBJ2-7; 12 bases fit TRBD2. This TCR was sampled from a man between 18 and 29 years old with hepatitis C virus infection. Source material: naive CD8+ T cells sorted from blood. CDR3 bases: TGTGCCAGCAGTGACTCGACTAGCGGGAGAAAGATCTACGAGCAGTACTTC. Encoded protein: CASSDSTSGRKIYEQYF.